The 12 T cell receptor beta chains below come from one sample, sequenced in a study of T cells after yellow fever vaccination. Via MiXCR, TCRdb re-called the 5' RACE reads, giving one row per CDR3 protein. The sample records under 600,000 distinct CDR3 sequences, just over 20% being singletons. This sample comprised PBMCs, obtained 21 days after the first yellow fever vaccination. The origin of the receptors is a man between 18 and 29 years old who received the YFV17D yellow fever vaccine.

The CDR3: CASSLATGSYNEQFF. The DNA of the CDR3 is TGCGCCAGCAGCTTGGCGACTGGGTCCTACAATGAGCAGTTCTTC. The chain links TRBV5-1 to TRBJ2-1; D is uncertain. This CDR3 spans 15 amino acids. Trimming left V 0 bases short and J 1 base short, with 8 bases between. CDR1 and CDR2 from the germline V gene are SGHRS and YFSETQ.

In its sample, this clonotype was seen many times. The chain is built from TRBV20-1 and TRBJ1-1; no definite D call. Germline V CDR1 and CDR2: DFQATT, SNEGSKA (reference sequence). The CDR3 length is 14 residues. CDR3 sequence reads: CRARSFGNYAEAFF. The DNA for the CDR3 is TGCAGGGCCCGCTCATTCGGGAATTACGCTGAAGCTTTCTTT.

There are a few counts of this clonotype. The chain is built from TRBV11-1 and TRBJ2-7; D is undetermined. CDR3 size: 11 residues. CDR1 is SGHAT and CDR2 is FQDESV in the germline V gene (reference sequence). Trimming shortened V by 10 bases and J by 4 bases, and 11 bases separated the two germline ends. The CDR3 DNA reads as TGTGCCATCCACAGTAGGTACGAGCAGTACGTC. Amino acid sequence: CAIHSRYEQYV.

This clonotype has a count of ten or more. CDR3 DNA sequence: TGTGCCAGCAGCTTAACTGGGCAGGGTAAGTTCTTC. It is translated as CASSLTGQGKFF. The V and J genes are TRBV7-2 and TRBJ2-1; a weak D match, TRBD1 (5 bases). V lost 2 bases to trimming and J lost 14 bases, with 13 bases between them. This CDR3 has 12 residues. Germline-derived CDR1 and CDR2 are SGHTA and FQGNSA.

The V call is TRBV6-5, the J call TRBJ2-3; either TRBD1 or TRBD2 may supply D (5 bases each). The CDR3 has 14 amino acids. V shed 4 bases and J shed 4 bases, with 12 bases lying between them. The germline V gene encodes CDR1 MNHEY and CDR2 SVGAGI. The CDR3 nucleotides read TGTGCCAGCAGTTCAGGGACCCTCGCAGATACGCAGTATTTT. Translation: CASSSGTLADTQYF.

This clonotype was counted between two and nine times. The chain combines TRBV20-1 with TRBJ2-4; D gene ambiguous. CDR1 and CDR2 from the germline V gene are DFQATT and SNEGSKA (reference sequence). V was cut by 4 bases and J by 6 bases, with 19 bases left in between. The CDR3 extends over 15 amino acids. DNA of the CDR3: TGCAGTGCTATTGATGTTAAAGGTCCGGGAAACATTCAGTACTTC. This encodes CSAIDVKGPGNIQYF.

The chain links TRBV27 to TRBJ2-4; D gene ambiguous. Looked up from germline, CDR1 is MNHEY and CDR2 is SMNVEV (reference sequence). The V and J ends lost 2 bases and 1 base respectively, with 9 bases between them. There are 15 residues in the CDR3. This CDR3 reads CASSLLGSAKNIQYF. As DNA, the CDR3 is TGTGCCAGCAGTTTACTGGGGTCGGCCAAAAACATTCAGTACTTC.

The chain combines TRBV6-5 with TRBJ1-1; unclear D gene. Germline values: CDR1 MNHEY, CDR2 SVGAGI. This CDR3 is 14 amino acids long. Trimming removed 2 bases from V and 3 bases from J, with 10 bases in between. CDR3 amino acids: CASSYTGGDTEAFF. CDR3 nucleotide sequence: TGTGCCAGCAGTTACACCGGAGGTGACACTGAAGCTTTCTTT.

The chain uses TRBV14 and TRBJ2-1; D not resolved. The CDR3 totals 12 residues. V lost 10 bases and J 4 bases, leaving 11 bases between the germline ends. Germline CDR1 SGHDN, CDR2 FVKESK. CDR3: CATSRLYNEQFF. In DNA form, the CDR3 reads TGTGCCACCTCGAGGTTATACAATGAGCAGTTCTTC.

This rearrangement joins TRBV7-9 to TRBJ2-5, with 7 bases identical to TRBD2. Trimming at V came to 5 bases and at J to 4 bases, leaving 4 bases not matched to a gene. CDR1 is SEHNR and CDR2 is FQNEAQ in the germline V gene (reference sequence). The CDR3 is 13 residues long. The CDR3 nucleotides read TGTGCCAGCAGCACGGGACTACTAGAGACCCAGTACTTC. It codes for CASSTGLLETQYF.

This clonotype was picked up a small number of times. This chain connects TRBV4-2 to TRBJ2-5; tentative D call: TRBD1 (5 bases). The V end lost 0 bases, the J end lost 7 bases, and 12 bases lay between the germline ends. Germline values: CDR1 LGHNA, CDR2 YNFKEQ. CDR3 length: 14 residues. In DNA, the CDR3 is TGTGCCAGCAGCCAAGAATGGGGCCCTGCGACCCAGTACTTC. Its translation is CASSQEWGPATQYF.

This chain joins TRBV4-1 and TRBJ2-2; no clear D gene. Germline V lookup: CDR1 MGHRA, CDR2 YSYEKL. V was cut by 7 bases and J by 5 bases, with 17 bases left in between. The CDR3 consists of 15 residues. The CDR3 nucleotides are TGCGCCAGCACCCCTCTAGGTAAAGGAACCGGGGAGCTGTTTTTT. Protein product: CASTPLGKGTGELFF.